This TCR beta chain was recorded in a study of T-cell reconstitution after alpha-beta-depleted transplantation in children. CDR1 and CDR2 (germline): SGHTA, FQGNSA. The length of the CDR3 is 16 residues. Trimming cost V 5 bases and J 4 bases; bases outside gene matches: 11. Library preparation (for TCRbeta) was performed with unique molecular identifiers. In TCRdb, the PCR reads were re-called with MiXCR into one record per CDR3 protein. This sample has a few hundred thousand distinct CDR3 sequences, with over 25% found just once. Notes on this clonotype: Its antigen is unidentified.

Study observations and caveats: From newly produced T cells came most of the T-cell counts and diversity one year after transplant. Reports say that about two months after transplant, the alpha-beta T cells came out of several hundred graft clones that had expanded. After transplant, high TCRbeta diversity at day 60 in some patients arose from surviving recipient T cells and thymic progenitors.

This TCR was sampled from a boy in the first two years of life with Wiskott-Aldrich syndrome, due to receive a stem cell transplant. The material was PBMCs, obtained before TCRalphabeta/CD19-depleted stem cell transplant. This sequence joins TRBV7-2 and TRBJ1-2; 9 bases align to TRBD1. The CDR3, as DNA: TGTGCCAGCAGCGCGTACCCCCGGGACAGGGCCTATGGCTACACCTTC. It translates to CASSAYPRDRAYGYTF.